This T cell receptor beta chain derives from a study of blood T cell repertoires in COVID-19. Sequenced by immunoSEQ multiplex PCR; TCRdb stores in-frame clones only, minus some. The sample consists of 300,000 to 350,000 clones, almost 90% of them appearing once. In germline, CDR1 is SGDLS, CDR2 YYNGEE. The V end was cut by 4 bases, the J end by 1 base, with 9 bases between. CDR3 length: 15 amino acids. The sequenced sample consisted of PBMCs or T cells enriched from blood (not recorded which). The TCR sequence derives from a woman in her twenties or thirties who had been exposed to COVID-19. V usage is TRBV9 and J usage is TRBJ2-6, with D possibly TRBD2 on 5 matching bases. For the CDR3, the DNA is TGTGCCAGCAGCTCTAGGGAGTCTGGGGCCAACGTCCTGACTTTC. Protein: CASSSRESGANVLTF.